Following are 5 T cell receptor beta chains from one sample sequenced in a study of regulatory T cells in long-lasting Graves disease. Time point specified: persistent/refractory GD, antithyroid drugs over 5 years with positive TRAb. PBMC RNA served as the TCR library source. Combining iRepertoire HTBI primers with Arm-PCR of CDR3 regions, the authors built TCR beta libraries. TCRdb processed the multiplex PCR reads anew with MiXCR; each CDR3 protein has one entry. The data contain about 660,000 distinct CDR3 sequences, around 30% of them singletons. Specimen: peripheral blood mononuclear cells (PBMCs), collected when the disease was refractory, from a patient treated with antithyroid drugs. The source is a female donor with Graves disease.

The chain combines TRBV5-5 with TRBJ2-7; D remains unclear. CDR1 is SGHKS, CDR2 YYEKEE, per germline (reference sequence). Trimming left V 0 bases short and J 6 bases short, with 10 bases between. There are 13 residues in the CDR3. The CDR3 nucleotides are TGTGCCAGCAGCTTGGGAACTTTTCTCGAGCAGTACTTC. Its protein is CASSLGTFLEQYF.

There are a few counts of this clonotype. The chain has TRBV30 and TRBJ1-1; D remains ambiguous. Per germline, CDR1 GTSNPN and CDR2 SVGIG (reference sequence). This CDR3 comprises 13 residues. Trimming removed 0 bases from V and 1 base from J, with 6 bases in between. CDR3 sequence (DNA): TGTGCCTGGAGTGTCAGCCAGAACACTGAAGCTTTCTTT. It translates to CAWSVSQNTEAFF.

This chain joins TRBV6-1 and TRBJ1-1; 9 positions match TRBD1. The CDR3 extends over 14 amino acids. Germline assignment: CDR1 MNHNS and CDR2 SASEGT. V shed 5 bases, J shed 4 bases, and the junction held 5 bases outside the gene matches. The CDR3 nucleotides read TGTGCCAGCAGTCTGGGGACAGGGATCACTGAAGCTTTCTTT. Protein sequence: CASSLGTGITEAFF.

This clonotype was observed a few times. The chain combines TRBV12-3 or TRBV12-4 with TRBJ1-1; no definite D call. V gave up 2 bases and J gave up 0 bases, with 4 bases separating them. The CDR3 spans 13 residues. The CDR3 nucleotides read TGTGCCAGCAGTTTACCCTTGAACACTGAAGCTTTCTTT. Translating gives CASSLPLNTEAFF.

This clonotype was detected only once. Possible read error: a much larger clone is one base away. The CDR3 loop is CASSDPVTRSRTGAFF. For the CDR3, the DNA is TGTGCCAGCAGTGACCCCGTGACAAGGTCTAGAACTGGAGCTTTCTTT. The chain recombines TRBV2 with TRBJ1-1; unclear D gene. Germline CDR1 reads SNHLY; CDR2 reads FYNNEI. The CDR3 spans 16 residues.